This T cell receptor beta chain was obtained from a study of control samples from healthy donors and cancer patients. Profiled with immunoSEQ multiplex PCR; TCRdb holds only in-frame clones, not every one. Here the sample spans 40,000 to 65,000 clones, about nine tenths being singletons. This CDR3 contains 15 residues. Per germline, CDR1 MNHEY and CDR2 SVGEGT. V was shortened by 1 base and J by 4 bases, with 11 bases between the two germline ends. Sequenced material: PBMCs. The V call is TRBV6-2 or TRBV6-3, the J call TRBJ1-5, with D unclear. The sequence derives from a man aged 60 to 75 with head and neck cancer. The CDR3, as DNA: TGTGCCAGCAGTTACTATGATAGGGAAAATCAGCCCCAGCATTTT. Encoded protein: CASSYYDRENQPQHF.